A selection of T cell receptor beta chains follows, all from one sample in a study of blood T cell repertoires in COVID-19. Libraries were prepared by immunoSEQ multiplex PCR; TCRdb keeps only in-frame clonotypes and omits some of them. Altogether some 150,000 clones are present, around 85% being singletons, with the ten largest covering approximately 1.1%. Specimen: peripheral blood. Every receptor here comes from a man aged 60 to 75 who had recovered from COVID-19. CDR3s include the opening cysteine and the closing phenylalanine or tryptophan. Each record gives: D gene, V gene, J gene, CDR3 DNA, CDR3 protein. D genes are given only for firm matches.

TRBD2	TRBV5-5	TRBJ2-1	TGTGCCAGCAGCTTGGCTAGCGGGGGGGTCAATGAGCAGTTCTTC	CASSLASGGVNEQFF
.	TRBV5-1	TRBJ1-5	TGCGCCAGCAGCGCGGACTTTAATAGCAATCAGCCCCAGCATTTT	CASSADFNSNQPQHF
.	TRBV25-1	TRBJ1-5	TGTGCCAGCAGTGGGGCACGCAATCAGCCCCAGCATTTT	CASSGARNQPQHF
.	TRBV6-5	TRBJ1-2	TGTGCCAGCGATTACAGGAATGGCTACACCTTC	CASDYRNGYTF
TRBD1	TRBV29-1	TRBJ1-1	TGCAGCGTTGGGACAGGGAGGAACACTGAAGCTTTCTTT	CSVGTGRNTEAFF
.	TRBV27	TRBJ2-6	TGTGCCAGCAGTTTATCGCACGGGTTGCCTGGGGCCAACGTCCTGACTTTC	CASSLSHGLPGANVLTF
TRBD2	TRBV7-2	TRBJ2-5	TGTGCCAGTGTAGCGGGGGGGCCCTCCAGCAAGACCCAGTACTTC	CASVAGGPSSKTQYF
.	TRBV19	TRBJ1-3	TGTGCCAGTAGTATAGGGCAGGAAAACACCATATATTTT	CASSIGQENTIYF
.	TRBV6-5	TRBJ2-5	TGTGCCGTCGGTTCCGGAGACCAAGAGACCCAGTACTTC	CAVGSGDQETQYF
.	TRBV6-5	TRBJ1-4	TGTGCCAGCCGGGGGGGGCAAGAGAATGAAAAACTGTTTTTT	CASRGGQENEKLFF
.	TRBV11-1	TRBJ1-1	TGTGCCAGCAGCTTAAAACAGGGAGACACTGAAGCTTTCTTT	CASSLKQGDTEAFF
TRBD1	TRBV28	TRBJ1-1	TGTGCCAGCCATCTCCCCTCAGGGGGGAACACTGAAGCTTTCTTT	CASHLPSGGNTEAFF
.	TRBV9	TRBJ2-7	TGTGCCAGCAGCGTAGGGGGGGATTCCTACGAGCAGTACTTC	CASSVGGDSYEQYF